The T cell receptor beta chain under discussion was sequenced for a study of blood T cell repertoires in COVID-19. Study as a whole: Whether acute or convalescent, the COVID-19 samples came from the United States, Italy and Spain. T cells, B-cell-depleted T cells, or PBMCs provided the cDNA or gDNA that served as material.

V lost 5 bases to trimming and J lost 2 bases; unmatched junction nucleotides: 8. CDR3 size: 15 residues. Germline loops: CDR1 SEHNR, CDR2 FQNEAQ (reference sequence). Original processing methods: Counts of nucleated cells, estimated from reference gene primer amplification, were obtained. Assay: immunoSEQ multiplex PCR; the TCRdb copy retains only in-frame clones and omits some. Clonal size and the V and J genes are those of that table, whereas D and trimming came from the DNA. In the table there are over 200,000 clones, roughly 85% of which are singletons. The source is a woman younger than 30 who had recovered from COVID-19. The sample taken for sequencing was peripheral blood. This rearrangement joins TRBV7-9 to TRBJ2-7; 8 positions agree with TRBD2. CDR3 DNA: TGTGCCAGCAGCACCGGGACTAGTGTTGCCTACGAGCAGTACTTC. Translated: CASSTGTSVAYEQYF.